What follows are 10 T cell receptor beta chains derived from one specimen sequenced in a study of blood T cell repertoires in COVID-19 (TCRdb year 2020). The method behind the library was the immunoSEQ multiplex PCR assay. TCRdb took over this immuneACCESS table, retaining in-frame rearrangements with V and J assigned. Such tables are incomplete; in checked studies, under half of the missing clones stem from an unresolved V gene, and the remainder is unexplained. This sample lists roughly 99,000 clones; around 88% were detected once. Around 2% of the sample is in the top ten clones. Sequenced: peripheral blood. These receptors were obtained from a man aged 50-60 years with COVID-19, enrolled during active disease.

The CDR3 region has the DNA TGTGCCAGCAGTGGGTTACCGGGGTCAGTCACAGATACGCAGTATTTT. The encoded protein is CASSGLPGSVTDTQYF. The V call is TRBV2, the J call TRBJ2-3; the D gene is possibly TRBD2 (5 bases). The CDR3 is 16 amino acids. V was cut by 4 bases and J by 2 bases, with 16 bases left in between. Per germline, CDR1 SNHLY and CDR2 FYNNEI.

The chain joins TRBV5-1 to TRBJ1-1; 7 bases align to TRBD1. Germline V gene data show CDR1 as SGHRS and CDR2 as YFSETQ. This CDR3 comprises 13 residues. The V gene end was trimmed by 5 bases and the J gene end by 6 bases; junction bases not matched to a gene: 7. CDR3 DNA: TGCGCCAGCAGATCTCTCACAGGGGCTGAAGCTTTCTTT. Its translation: CASRSLTGAEAFF. The full variable domain, completed using reference TRBV5-1 and TRBJ1-1, is KAGVTQTPRYLIKTRGQQVTLSCSPISGHRSVSWYQQTPGQGLQFLFEYFSETQRNKGNFPGRFSGRQFSNSRSEMNVSTLELGDSALYLCASRSLTGAEAFFGQGTRLTVV.

V and J are TRBV5-4 and TRBJ1-1, with TRBD1 matching over 9 bases. Trimming at V came to 5 bases and at J to 6 bases, leaving 8 bases not matched to a gene. The CDR3 spans 14 residues. The V gene's germline CDR1 is SGHNT and CDR2 YYREEE (reference sequence). CDR3 coding DNA: TGTGCCAGCAGGGAACAGGGGGCTGGCGCTGAAGCTTTCTTT. Its protein is CASREQGAGAEAFF.

CDR3 amino acids: CASSGPRQGRDSTNEKLFF. The DNA of the CDR3 is TGTGCCAGCAGCGGGCCCCGACAGGGCCGAGATTCAACTAATGAAAAACTGTTTTTT. This sequence joins TRBV4-2 and TRBJ1-4; 7 bases line up with TRBD1. This CDR3 contains 19 residues. The germline gives CDR1 LGHNA, CDR2 YNFKEQ. V trimming: 5 bases; J trimming: 0 bases; junction bases outside the gene matches: 15.

The genes are TRBV9 and TRBJ2-3, with D perhaps TRBD2 (6 bases). The V gene's germline CDR1 is SGDLS and CDR2 YYNGEE. V lost 4 bases, J lost 6 bases, and 9 bases lay in between. The CDR3 consists of 12 residues. CDR3 in DNA: TGTGCCAGCAGCCTAGGGAGGGATACGCAGTATTTT. Its translation is CASSLGRDTQYF.

The V call is TRBV19, the J call TRBJ1-5; D is uncertain. The CDR3 consists of 15 residues. With 1 base removed from V and 0 bases from J, the gap between germline ends came to 7 bases. Germline CDR1 is LNHDA and CDR2 is SQIVND (reference sequence). The CDR3 reads CASSIGVYSNQPQHF. The CDR3 region has the DNA TGTGCCAGTAGTATAGGAGTTTATAGCAATCAGCCCCAGCATTTT.

The chain combines TRBV7-9 with TRBJ2-7; 10 bases align to TRBD2. This CDR3 is 17 amino acids long. V lost 1 base and J lost 3; bases outside the gene matches: 9. Germline V gene lookup returns CDR1 SEHNR and CDR2 FQNEAQ (reference sequence). The CDR3 reads CASSLGLSGGEYYEQYF. The CDR3 bases are TGTGCCAGCAGCTTAGGTCTGAGCGGGGGGGAATACTACGAGCAGTACTTC.

J is TRBJ2-2 and V is TRBV4-1; TRBD1 aligns across 8 bases. The germline V gene encodes CDR1 MGHRA and CDR2 YSYEKL. V shed 4 bases and J 4 bases; nucleotides not matched to a gene: 2. CDR3 size: 14 residues. CDR3: CASSPQGGTGELFF. CDR3 nucleotide sequence: TGCGCCAGCAGCCCACAGGGGGGCACCGGGGAGCTGTTTTTT.

The chain is built from TRBV7-3 and TRBJ1-2; maybe TRBD1 (5 bases). Germline loops: CDR1 SGHTA, CDR2 FQGTGA. CDR3 length: 14 amino acids. The germline V and J ends were trimmed by 5 bases and 3 bases, with 13 bases remaining between them. The CDR3 here is CASSPGRGDYGYTF. CDR3 DNA: TGTGCCAGCAGCCCAGGCCGGGGGGACTATGGCTACACCTTC.

This chain joins TRBV7-9 and TRBJ2-3; 9 positions agree with TRBD1. Germline CDR1 SEHNR, CDR2 FQNEAQ (reference sequence). The V segment lost 5 bases and the J segment 5 bases; nucleotides outside the gene matches: 2. The CDR3 runs 13 residues. CDR3 in amino acids: CASSRQGGDTQYF. The CDR3 region has the DNA TGTGCCAGCAGCCGACAGGGGGGAGATACGCAGTATTTT.